The 21 T cell receptor beta chains below come from one sample, sequenced in a study of T cell responses to AZD1222 COVID-19 vaccine. Repertoires were generated with immunoSEQ multiplex PCR, while TCRdb's copy carries only in-frame clones and drops some. The sample consists of about 150,000 clones, about nine tenths of them appearing once. The sample here was peripheral blood, taken on day 0 of AZD1222 vaccination. These receptors originate from an adult in good health.

This rearrangement joins TRBV27 to TRBJ2-7, with TRBD2 matching over 11 bases. This CDR3 region has 17 residues. Germline CDR1 MNHEY, CDR2 SMNVEV (reference sequence). V lost 4 bases, J lost 4 bases, and 12 bases stayed unmatched. CDR3 loop: CASSSANGASGRYEQYF. Written as DNA, the CDR3 is TGTGCCAGCAGTTCCGCTAATGGGGCTAGCGGGAGGTACGAGCAGTACTTC.

The chain uses TRBV7-9 and TRBJ1-1; possible D gene TRBD1, 6 bases. This CDR3 has 13 amino acids. Germline V lookup: CDR1 SEHNR, CDR2 FQNEAQ (reference sequence). V was trimmed by 5 bases and J by 4 bases, leaving 11 bases between them. The CDR3 here is CASSEVQGTEAFF. The CDR3 coding sequence is TGTGCCAGCAGCGAGGTACAGGGCACTGAAGCTTTCTTT.

The V gene is TRBV19, the J gene TRBJ2-1; D is tentatively TRBD1 or TRBD2 (5 bases each). Trimming shortened V by 3 bases and J by 0 bases, and 12 bases separated the two germline ends. The CDR3 loop spans 16 amino acids. The germline CDR1 and CDR2 sequences are LNHDA and SQIVND (reference sequence). In DNA, the CDR3 is TGTGCCAGTAGTATTCAGGCAGGGAGCTCCTACAATGAGCAGTTCTTC. Amino acids: CASSIQAGSSYNEQFF.

The CDR3 is CASSRVLQETQYF. The CDR3 coding sequence is TGTGCCAGCAGTAGGGTGCTACAAGAGACCCAGTACTTC. The chain uses TRBV6-2 or TRBV6-3 and TRBJ2-5; D remains unclear. There are 13 residues in the CDR3. Looked up from germline, CDR1 is MNHEY and CDR2 is SVGEGT. V lost 5 bases to trimming and J lost 2 bases, with 9 bases between them.

The J gene is TRBJ1-6, the V gene TRBV6-2 or TRBV6-3; D possibly corresponds to TRBD1 (6 bases). With 2 bases removed from V and 3 bases from J, the gap between germline ends came to 8 bases. The CDR3 covers 15 residues. Germline lookup yields CDR1 MNHEY and CDR2 SVGEGT. In nucleotides, the CDR3 is TGTGCCAGCAGTTACGTGGACAGCTATAATTCACCCCTCCACTTT. This translates into CASSYVDSYNSPLHF.

The chain links TRBV2 to TRBJ2-2; tentative D call: TRBD2 (6 bases). This CDR3 is 16 amino acids long. Germline-derived CDR1 and CDR2 are SNHLY and FYNNEI. V shed 3 bases and J shed 2 bases, with 13 bases lying between them. This CDR3 reads CASSDLGLLNTGELFF. For the CDR3, the DNA is TGTGCCAGCAGTGATTTGGGACTTCTAAACACCGGGGAGCTGTTTTTT.

The chain uses TRBV6-6 and TRBJ2-2; TRBD2 aligns across 7 bases. Germline lookup yields CDR1 MNHNY and CDR2 SVGAGI (reference sequence). J lost 6 bases, V lost 8 bases, and 9 bases had no gene match. The CDR3 extends over 14 amino acids. CDR3 amino acids: CASLRTRLAGELFF. CDR3 nucleotide sequence: TGTGCCAGCCTAAGGACTAGATTAGCCGGGGAGCTGTTTTTT.

This chain uses TRBV18 with TRBJ1-2, with D unresolved. V dropped 3 bases and J dropped 4 bases, with 12 bases sitting between them. Germline V lookup: CDR1 KGHSH, CDR2 LQKENI. The CDR3 covers 14 residues. CDR3 protein: CASSPQENLYGYTF. The CDR3 coding sequence is TGTGCCAGCTCACCTCAGGAAAACCTCTATGGCTACACCTTC.

CDR3 protein: CAIREFVSDYEQYF. CDR3 DNA sequence: TGTGCCATCAGAGAATTTGTCAGCGATTACGAGCAGTACTTC. V and J are TRBV10-3 and TRBJ2-7; D is uncertain. Germline V lookup: CDR1 ENHRY, CDR2 SYGVKD. V was cut by 6 bases and J by 4 bases, with 16 bases left in between. This CDR3 contains 14 residues.

The gene calls are TRBV2 and TRBJ1-2; 7 bases are shared with TRBD1. CDR1 is SNHLY and CDR2 is FYNNEI in the germline V gene. The length of the CDR3 is 14 residues. After removal of 2 bases from V and 8 bases from J, the junction contained 8 bases not matched to a gene. For the CDR3, the DNA is TGTGCCAGCAGTGAAAAGACAGGGCTTAGGGGCTACACCTTC. Amino acid sequence: CASSEKTGLRGYTF. Full variable domain (missing parts from reference TRBV2 and TRBJ1-2): EPEVTQTPSHQVTQMGQEVILRCVPISNHLYFYWYRQILGQKVEFLVSFYNNEISEKSEIFDDQFSVERPDGSNFTLKIRSTKLEDSAMYFCASSEKTGLRGYTFGSGTRLTVV.

This rearrangement joins TRBV18 to TRBJ2-5; D gene unclear. Germline assignment: CDR1 KGHSH and CDR2 LQKENI. Trimming removed 5 bases at V and 1 base at J, with 14 bases between. This CDR3 is built from 15 residues. The CDR3 nucleotides read TGTGCCAGCTCAGTGGGGTCAGTTTTCCAAGAGACCCAGTACTTC. Translation: CASSVGSVFQETQYF.

The CDR3 DNA reads as TGTGCCAGCAGTTTCTCAGGACCATGGCCCCAGCATTTT. This encodes CASSFSGPWPQHF. The V call is TRBV28, the J call TRBJ1-5; D is undetermined. The CDR3 contains 13 residues. Germline CDR1 and CDR2: MDHEN and SYDVKM. The V end was cut by 3 bases, the J end by 9 bases, with 12 bases between.

The J gene is TRBJ2-1, the V gene TRBV25-1; the D gene is possibly TRBD2 (7 bases). V gave up 4 bases and J gave up 10 bases, with 17 bases separating them. Germline CDR1 is MGHDK and CDR2 is SYGVNS. The CDR3 has 14 residues. CDR3 residues: CASSGRGAGEEQFF. The CDR3 region has the DNA TGTGCCAGCAGTGGCCGGGGGGCGGGAGAGGAGCAGTTCTTC. The full variable domain, its missing parts supplied by reference TRBV25-1 and TRBJ2-1, is EADIYQTPRYLVIGTGKKITLECSQTMGHDKMYWYQQDPGMELHLIHYSYGVNSTEKGDLSSESTVSRIRTEHFPLTLESARPSHTSQYLCASSGRGAGEEQFFGPGTRLTVL.

The chain uses TRBV6-2 or TRBV6-3 and TRBJ2-5; possibly TRBD2 for D (6 bases). The CDR3 totals 14 residues. Germline CDR1 MNHEY, CDR2 SVGEGT. V was trimmed by 5 bases and J by 1 base, leaving 11 bases between them. This CDR3 reads CASSKGDFQETQYF. CDR3 coding DNA: TGTGCCAGCAGTAAAGGGGACTTCCAAGAGACCCAGTACTTC.

The chain links TRBV27 to TRBJ2-5; 10 positions match TRBD2. This CDR3 is built from 14 residues. The V and J ends lost 2 bases and 5 bases, in that order; junction bases with no gene match: 2. The germline gives CDR1 MNHEY, CDR2 SMNVEV (reference sequence). CDR3 sequence: CASSLGSGRETQYF. CDR3 coding DNA: TGTGCCAGCAGTTTAGGTAGCGGGAGGGAGACCCAGTACTTC.

The J gene is TRBJ1-1, the V gene TRBV25-1, with D perhaps TRBD1 (6 bases). The V and J ends lost 2 bases and 4 bases respectively, with 11 bases between them. The CDR3 contains 14 residues. CDR1 and CDR2 (germline): MGHDK, SYGVNS. CDR3 sequence: CASSEMSRGTEAFF. Written as DNA, the CDR3 is TGTGCCAGCAGTGAAATGTCCAGGGGCACTGAAGCTTTCTTT.

CDR3 region: CASSQADSSGGYTF. The CDR3 DNA sequence: TGTGCCAGCAGCCAAGCCGACAGTTCAGGGGGCTACACCTTC. V and J are TRBV3-1 (or the pseudogene TRBV3-2) and TRBJ1-2, with D perhaps TRBD1 (5 bases). This CDR3 is built from 14 residues. Germline values: CDR1 LGHDT, CDR2 YNNKEL (reference sequence). Trimming removed 1 base at V and 8 bases at J, with 14 bases between.

In this sample, this clone turned up once. The chain carries TRBV27 and TRBJ2-3, with 8 bases that match TRBD1. J lost 5 bases, V lost 5 bases, and 6 bases had no gene match. The CDR3 contains 14 residues. Germline V gene lookup returns CDR1 MNHEY and CDR2 SMNVEV (reference sequence). The CDR3, as DNA: TGTGCCAGCAGTCCGCTCACAGGGGGAGATACGCAGTATTTT. Residues: CASSPLTGGDTQYF.

This clone appeared a few times. This chain connects TRBV11-3 to TRBJ2-3; 7 bases are a match to TRBD2. CDR3 length: 16 residues. The germline V gene has CDR1 SGHNT and CDR2 YENEEA. V shed 6 bases and J 0 bases; nucleotides not matched to a gene: 9. CDR3 sequence: CASSPGTTESTDTQYF. CDR3 in DNA: TGTGCCAGCAGTCCAGGGACTACCGAGAGCACAGATACGCAGTATTTT.

This chain connects TRBV19 to TRBJ1-6, with TRBD1 matching over 12 bases. This CDR3 contains 16 residues. The junction had 7 bases not matched to a gene; V was cut back by 4 bases and J by 9 bases. The germline gives CDR1 LNHDA, CDR2 SQIVND (reference sequence). For the CDR3, the DNA is TGTGCCAGTAGTAATCCGGGACAGGGGGCTGTTTCACCCCTCCACTTT. It codes for CASSNPGQGAVSPLHF.

This chain joins TRBV15 and TRBJ1-2; D remains ambiguous. Trimming removed 0 bases at V and 2 bases at J, with 7 bases between. This CDR3 has 14 residues. The V gene's germline CDR1 is LNHNV and CDR2 YYDKDF (reference sequence). The CDR3 loop reads CATSRDLQNYGYTF. DNA for the CDR3: TGTGCCACCAGCAGAGATTTACAGAACTATGGCTACACCTTC.